These 31 T cell receptor beta chains were sequenced from one sample in a study of CD8+ T cells in alopecia areata. RNA was isolated and reverse transcribed to cDNA, the sequencing template. Sequenced by immunoSEQ multiplex PCR; TCRdb stores in-frame clones only, minus some. The sample has roughly 190,000 clones; around 60% are singletons. Regarding treatment: oral pan-JAK inhibitor, 5-10 mg twice daily. Material: CD4+ T cells sorted from blood, obtained around week 50, from a patient treated with tofacitinib. These receptors originate from a human donor with alopecia areata.

This clone appeared once. The CDR3: CASGQGVSYEQYF. CDR3 DNA sequence: TGTGCCTCAGGACAGGGGGTCTCCTACGAGCAGTACTTC. The chain couples TRBV30 to TRBJ2-7; 10 nucleotides align to TRBD1. Germline V gene lookup returns CDR1 GTSNPN and CDR2 SVGIG (reference sequence). The V segment lost 7 bases and the J segment 0 bases; nucleotides outside the gene matches: 3. There are 13 residues in the CDR3.

In DNA, the CDR3 is TGCGCCAGCAGTCAGAAGGGTAATTCACCCCTCCACTTT. Protein sequence: CASSQKGNSPLHF. The chain combines TRBV23-1 with TRBJ1-6; D is unclear. TRBV23-1 is an ORF, and what it does is uncertain. The CDR3 runs 13 residues. The V and J ends lost 3 bases and 6 bases respectively, with 6 bases between them.

In its sample, this clone was seen a few times. The CDR3 reads CASSLAVTPRGAGANVLTF. The DNA of the CDR3 is TGCGCCAGCAGCTTGGCAGTTACTCCGCGGGGTGCTGGGGCCAACGTCCTGACTTTC. V is TRBV5-1 and J is TRBJ2-6, with a weak D call TRBD2 (6 bases). Between the trimmed V and J ends, which lost 0 bases and 2 bases, there was a span of 18 bases. The CDR3 covers 19 residues. CDR1 and CDR2 from the germline V gene are SGHRS and YFSETQ.

This clone came up a few times. The V call is TRBV5-6, the J call TRBJ2-2, with D perhaps given as TRBD1 or TRBD2 (5 bases each). V was trimmed by 2 bases and J by 4 bases, leaving 15 bases between them. Germline V lookup: CDR1 SGHDT, CDR2 YYEEEE. The CDR3 has 16 residues. The CDR3: CASSLRGAGGTGELFF. CDR3 DNA sequence: TGTGCCAGCAGCTTACGAGGGGCCGGCGGCACCGGGGAGCTGTTTTTT. Full variable domain (missing parts from reference TRBV5-6 and TRBJ2-2): DAGVTQSPTHLIKTRGQQVTLRCSPKSGHDTVSWYQQALGQGPQFIFQYYEEEERQRGNFPDRFSGHQFPNYSSELNVNALLLGDSALYLCASSLRGAGGTGELFFGEGSRLTVL.

The chain links TRBV6-5 to TRBJ1-2; D may be TRBD1 (5 bases). Trimming took off 9 bases at V and 9 bases at J, with 14 bases between the two ends. The CDR3 contains 11 residues. From germline, CDR1 is MNHEY and CDR2 SVGAGI. The CDR3 region is CASRRGESYTF. For the CDR3, the DNA is TGTGCCAGTCGACGGGGGGAGAGCTACACCTTC.

The chain uses TRBV29-1 and TRBJ1-5; 7 bases agree with TRBD1. The CDR3 is made up of 13 amino acids. Germline CDR1 reads SQVTM; CDR2 reads ANQGSEA. The V segment lost 5 bases and the J segment 4 bases; nucleotides outside the gene matches: 5. CDR3 residues: CSVTTGVNQPQHF. The CDR3 DNA follows: TGCAGCGTTACAACAGGGGTAAATCAGCCCCAGCATTTT.

The genes are TRBV29-1 and TRBJ1-1; D remains ambiguous. V lost 2 bases and J 6 bases, leaving 4 bases between the germline ends. The CDR3 spans 10 residues. CDR1 and CDR2 from the germline V gene are SQVTM and ANQGSEA. The CDR3 sequence: CSVENAEAFF. The CDR3 nucleotides are TGCAGCGTTGAAAACGCTGAAGCTTTCTTT.

The gene calls are TRBV19 and TRBJ1-2; D unresolved. Germline V CDR1 and CDR2: LNHDA, SQIVND (reference sequence). Trimming took off 1 base at V and 8 bases at J, with 23 bases between the two ends. This CDR3 comprises 17 residues. This CDR3 is CASSIVLVQAVPEGYTF. The CDR3 DNA reads as TGTGCCAGTAGTATAGTCCTAGTCCAGGCGGTCCCGGAAGGCTACACCTTC.

J is TRBJ2-3 and V is TRBV29-1; D gene unclear. With 5 bases removed from V and 4 bases from J, the gap between germline ends came to 4 bases. This CDR3 region has 10 residues. Germline lookup yields CDR1 SQVTM and CDR2 ANQGSEA. This CDR3 is CSVFADTQYF. The CDR3 DNA reads TGCAGCGTTTTCGCAGATACGCAGTATTTT.

This chain uses TRBV6-6 with TRBJ1-5; D is unclear. Germline CDR1 MNHNY, CDR2 SVGAGI (reference sequence). The length of the CDR3 is 16 residues. V dropped 0 bases and J dropped 0 bases, with 9 bases sitting between them. CDR3 coding DNA: TGTGCCAGCAGTTACTCATCCGATCATAGCAATCAGCCCCAGCATTTT. Its protein product is CASSYSSDHSNQPQHF.

For the CDR3, the DNA is TGCAGCGTTGATAGCCTACAGGGAGTCTACACCTTC. The encoded protein is CSVDSLQGVYTF. The gene calls are TRBV29-1 and TRBJ1-2; tentative D call: TRBD1 (6 bases). This CDR3 comprises 12 residues. Germline V CDR1 and CDR2: SQVTM, ANQGSEA. The V end lost 3 bases, the J end lost 10 bases, and 15 bases lay between the germline ends.

V and J are TRBV30 and TRBJ2-2, with a possible D match to TRBD1 (5 bases). Germline CDR1 and CDR2: GTSNPN and SVGIG (reference sequence). The CDR3 has 12 residues. The CDR3 region has the DNA TGTGCTCACGGAATGGGGCCCGGGGAGCTGTTTTTT. It codes for CAHGMGPGELFF.

This clone was counted once. The V call is TRBV30, the J call TRBJ2-1; 10 bases line up with TRBD2. Germline CDR1 reads GTSNPN; CDR2 reads SVGIG (reference sequence). After removal of 8 bases from V and 4 bases from J, the junction contained 2 bases not matched to a gene. The CDR3 is made up of 12 amino acids. The CDR3 sequence is CARTSGYNEQFF. The CDR3 region has the DNA TGTGCCCGGACTAGCGGATACAATGAGCAGTTCTTC.

This CDR3 reads CASSQPQPDRVYGYTF. The CDR3 DNA reads as TGCGCCAGCAGTCAGCCGCAGCCGGACAGAGTCTATGGCTACACCTTC. This rearrangement joins TRBV23-1 to TRBJ1-2, with D perhaps matching TRBD1 (6 bases). TRBV23-1 is designated an ORF whose function remains uncertain. With 3 bases removed from V and 4 bases from J, the gap between germline ends came to 18 bases. The CDR3 spans 16 residues.

The count of this clone is one. The gene calls are TRBV11-2 and TRBJ2-7; TRBD2 matches 7 bases. The CDR3 runs to 13 residues. The germline V gene encodes CDR1 SGHAT and CDR2 FQNNGV. V was clipped by 5 bases and J by 3 bases; unmatched bases: 4. This CDR3 reads CASSPSGGYEQYF. The CDR3 DNA reads as TGTGCCAGCAGCCCTTCGGGAGGCTACGAGCAGTACTTC.

This chain links TRBV27 with TRBJ1-6, with unresolved D. Deletions cut 10 bases from V and 9 bases from J, with 16 bases between. The CDR3 runs 13 residues. CDR1 MNHEY and CDR2 SMNVEV come from the germline V gene (reference sequence). The CDR3 region is CATSQKVGSPLHF. The CDR3 nucleotides are TGTGCCACCTCACAGAAAGTGGGTTCACCCCTCCACTTT.

The chain combines TRBV29-1 with TRBJ1-2, with D possibly matching TRBD1 (5 bases). Trimming took 7 bases from V and 6 from J, leaving 18 bases between them. The CDR3 runs 13 residues. The germline V gene encodes CDR1 SQVTM and CDR2 ANQGSEA. Written as DNA, the CDR3 is TGCAGCGCCCAAAGAGGCAGGGAGGATGGCTACACCTTC. Amino acids: CSAQRGREDGYTF.

The chain employs TRBV30 and TRBJ1-2, with 10 bases that match TRBD1. This CDR3 is built from 15 residues. Germline CDR1 reads GTSNPN; CDR2 reads SVGIG (reference sequence). V lost 4 bases to trimming and J lost 7 bases; unmatched junction nucleotides: 12. The CDR3 spells CAWTTAPGQGLGYTF. For the CDR3, the DNA is TGTGCCTGGACCACCGCTCCGGGACAGGGGCTTGGCTACACCTTC. The variable domain in full, with the rest retrieved from reference TRBV30 and TRBJ1-2, is SQTIHQWPATLVQPVGSPLSLECTVEGTSNPNLYWYRQAAGRGLQLLFYSVGIGQISSEVPQNLSASRPQDRQFILSSKKLLLSDSGFYLCAWTTAPGQGLGYTFGSGTRLTVV.

The sample holds a few counts of this clone. The chain uses TRBV19 and TRBJ1-4; TRBD1 might be the D (6 bases). The CDR3 runs 13 residues. V was cut by 7 bases and J by 8 bases, with 14 bases left in between. Germline V lookup: CDR1 LNHDA, CDR2 SQIVND (reference sequence). The CDR3 loop is CASTTGQLEKLFF. The DNA for the CDR3 is TGTGCCAGTACGACAGGTCAACTCGAAAAACTGTTTTTT.

As regards this clone: One end of the junction does not line up with germline, which may come from a read error. The chain uses TRBV27 and TRBJ2-7, with D hard to call. CDR3 length: 13 amino acids. Germline assignment: CDR1 MNHEY and CDR2 SMNVEV (reference sequence). The CDR3 is CASSWAYNYEQYF. CDR3 coding DNA: TGTGCCAGTAGTTGGGCCTACAACTACGAGCAGTACTTC.

This clone has just one count. This chain uses TRBV7-9 with TRBJ1-2; 8 bases map to TRBD1. V shed 5 bases, J shed 4 bases, and the junction held 3 bases outside the gene matches. CDR3 length: 13 residues. Germline V gene data show CDR1 as SEHNR and CDR2 as FQNEAQ (reference sequence). CDR3 residues: CASSPGQGYGYTF. DNA for the CDR3: TGTGCCAGCAGCCCCGGACAGGGCTATGGCTACACCTTC. Complete variable domain (other parts from reference TRBV7-9 and TRBJ1-2): DTGVSQNPRHKITKRGQNVTFRCDPISEHNRLYWYRQTLGQGPEFLTYFQNEAQLEKSRLLSDRFSAERPKGSFSTLEIQRTEQGDSAMYLCASSPGQGYGYTFGSGTRLTVV.

The chain carries TRBV6-1 and TRBJ2-1; D possibly corresponds to TRBD2 (5 bases). V gave up 5 bases and J gave up 0 bases, with 11 bases separating them. The CDR3 is made up of 15 amino acids. Germline V gene sequence: CDR1 MNHNS, CDR2 SASEGT. The CDR3 sequence is CASSQRTSSYNEQFF. Written as DNA, the CDR3 is TGTGCCAGCAGTCAGCGGACCAGCTCCTACAATGAGCAGTTCTTC.

The V and J genes are TRBV2 and TRBJ1-2; no firm D call. This CDR3 has 12 amino acids. Germline CDR1 SNHLY, CDR2 FYNNEI. Trimming removed 7 bases from V and 7 bases from J, with 13 bases in between. CDR3 loop: CASTRASAGYTF. CDR3 nucleotides: TGTGCCAGCACGAGGGCCAGTGCTGGCTACACCTTC.

This clone was observed once. This sequence joins TRBV30 and TRBJ2-2; D might be TRBD2 (6 bases). The CDR3 loop spans 14 amino acids. V was clipped by 3 bases and J by 1 base, with 9 bases between them. Germline V gives CDR1 GTSNPN, CDR2 SVGIG (reference sequence). The CDR3: CAWRGGVNTGELFF. CDR3 sequence (DNA): TGTGCCTGGAGGGGAGGCGTGAACACCGGGGAGCTGTTTTTT.

V usage is TRBV25-1 and J usage is TRBJ1-6; the D gene is possibly TRBD1 (6 bases). V dropped 3 bases and J dropped 9 bases, with 12 bases sitting between them. The CDR3 totals 14 residues. Germline V gene sequence: CDR1 MGHDK, CDR2 SYGVNS. The CDR3 is CASSDTGYFSPLHF. CDR3 nucleotide sequence: TGTGCCAGCAGTGACACAGGGTATTTTTCACCCCTCCACTTT. The full variable domain, rest sourced from reference TRBV25-1 and TRBJ1-6, is EADIYQTPRYLVIGTGKKITLECSQTMGHDKMYWYQQDPGMELHLIHYSYGVNSTEKGDLSSESTVSRIRTEHFPLTLESARPSHTSQYLCASSDTGYFSPLHFGNGTRLTVT.

This sequence joins TRBV25-1 and TRBJ1-1; 8 nucleotides line up with TRBD1. V trimming: 3 bases; J trimming: 5 bases; junction bases outside the gene matches: 11. Germline CDR1 reads MGHDK; CDR2 reads SYGVNS. CDR3 size: 16 residues. CDR3 sequence reads: CASSDVRGRSITEAFF. CDR3 coding DNA: TGTGCCAGCAGTGACGTCAGGGGGCGATCGATAACTGAAGCTTTCTTT.

The chain uses TRBV29-1 and TRBJ2-1; D gene ambiguous. The CDR3 is 10 residues long. CDR1 and CDR2 (germline): SQVTM, ANQGSEA. The V end lost 4 bases, the J end lost 8 bases, and 6 bases lay between the germline ends. The CDR3 sequence is CSVGYDEQFF. The CDR3 DNA is TGCAGCGTTGGTTACGATGAGCAGTTCTTC.

A few counts support this clone. The chain employs TRBV27 and TRBJ1-2; D call uncertain. The germline CDR1 and CDR2 sequences are MNHEY and SMNVEV (reference sequence). This CDR3 spans 15 amino acids. V lost 6 bases and J 4 bases, leaving 18 bases between the germline ends. The DNA for the CDR3 is TGTGCCAGCAGCCCCCTCAACGCACAGCTCTATGGCTACACCTTC. It yields the protein CASSPLNAQLYGYTF.

The rearrangement uses TRBV25-1 and TRBJ1-1; D unresolved. Trimming removed 3 bases at V and 5 bases at J, with 7 bases between. Germline CDR1 is MGHDK and CDR2 is SYGVNS. The CDR3 loop spans 12 amino acids. CDR3 sequence reads: CASSDIGTEAFF. In nucleotides, the CDR3 is TGTGCCAGCAGTGACATTGGGACTGAAGCTTTCTTT.

This clone was observed a single time. The chain joins TRBV30 to TRBJ1-5; perhaps TRBD1 as D (6 bases). V was pared by 5 bases and J by 2 bases, with 10 bases between. CDR3 length: 13 amino acids. The V gene's germline CDR1 is GTSNPN and CDR2 SVGIG (reference sequence). CDR3 protein: CAWGPGGNQPQHF. The CDR3 DNA sequence: TGTGCCTGGGGTCCAGGGGGCAATCAGCCCCAGCATTTT.

This chain uses TRBV25-1 with TRBJ1-3; 7 nucleotides match TRBD1. V lost 3 bases, J lost 0 bases, and 5 bases stayed unmatched. The length of the CDR3 is 16 residues. Germline-derived CDR1 and CDR2 are MGHDK and SYGVNS. The CDR3 loop is CASSETGLNSGNTIYF. The CDR3 DNA reads TGTGCCAGCAGTGAGACAGGGCTCAACTCTGGAAACACCATATATTTT.